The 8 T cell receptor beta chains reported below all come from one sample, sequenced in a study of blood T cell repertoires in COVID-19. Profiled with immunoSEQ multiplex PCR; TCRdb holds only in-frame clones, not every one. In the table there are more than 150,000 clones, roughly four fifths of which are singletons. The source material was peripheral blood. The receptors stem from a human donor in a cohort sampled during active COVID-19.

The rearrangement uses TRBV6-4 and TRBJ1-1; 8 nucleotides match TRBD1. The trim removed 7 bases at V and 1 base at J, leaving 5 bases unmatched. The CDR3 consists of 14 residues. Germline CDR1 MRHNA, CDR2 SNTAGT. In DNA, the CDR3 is TGTGCCAGCAAAGTAGACAGGGGGAACACTGAAGCTTTCTTT. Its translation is CASKVDRGNTEAFF.

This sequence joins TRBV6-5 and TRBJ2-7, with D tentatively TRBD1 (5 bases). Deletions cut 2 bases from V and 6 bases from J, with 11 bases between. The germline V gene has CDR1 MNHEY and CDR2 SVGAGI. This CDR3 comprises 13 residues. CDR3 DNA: TGTGCCAGCAGTTACGTCGGACAAGCCGAGCAGTACTTC. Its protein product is CASSYVGQAEQYF.

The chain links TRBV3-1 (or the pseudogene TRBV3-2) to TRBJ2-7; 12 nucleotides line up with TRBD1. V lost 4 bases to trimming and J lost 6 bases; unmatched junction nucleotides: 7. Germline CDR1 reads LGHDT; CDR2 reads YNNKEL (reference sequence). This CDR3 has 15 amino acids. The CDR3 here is CASSLTGTGGLEQYF. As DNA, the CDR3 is TGTGCCAGCAGCCTAACCGGGACAGGGGGCCTCGAGCAGTACTTC.

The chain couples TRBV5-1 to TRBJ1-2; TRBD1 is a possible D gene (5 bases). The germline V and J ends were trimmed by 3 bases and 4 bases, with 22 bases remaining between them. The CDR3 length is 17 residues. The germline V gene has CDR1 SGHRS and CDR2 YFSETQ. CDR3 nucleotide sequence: TGCGCCAGCAGCTCGGATACGGGACTATCATCGGCCTATGGCTACACCTTC. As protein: CASSSDTGLSSAYGYTF.

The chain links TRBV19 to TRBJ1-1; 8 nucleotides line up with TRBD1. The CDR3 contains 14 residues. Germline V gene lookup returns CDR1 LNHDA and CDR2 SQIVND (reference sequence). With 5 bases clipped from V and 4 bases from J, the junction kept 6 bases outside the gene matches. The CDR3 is CASSSHRGATEAFF. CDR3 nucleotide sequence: TGTGCCAGTAGTTCCCACAGGGGGGCCACTGAAGCTTTCTTT.

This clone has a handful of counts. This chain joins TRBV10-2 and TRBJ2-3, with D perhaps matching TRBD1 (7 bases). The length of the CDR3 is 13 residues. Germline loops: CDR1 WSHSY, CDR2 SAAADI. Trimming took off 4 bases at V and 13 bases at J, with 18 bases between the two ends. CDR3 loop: CASSGISGGLEYF. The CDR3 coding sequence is TGCGCCAGCAGTGGAATTTCAGGGGGGTTGGAGTATTTT.

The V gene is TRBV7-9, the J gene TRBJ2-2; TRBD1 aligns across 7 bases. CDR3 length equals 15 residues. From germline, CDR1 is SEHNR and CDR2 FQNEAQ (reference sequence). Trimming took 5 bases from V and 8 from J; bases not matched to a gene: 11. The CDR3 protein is CASSPRQGSWGELFF. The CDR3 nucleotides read TGTGCCAGCAGCCCCCGACAGGGCTCTTGGGGGGAGCTGTTTTTT.

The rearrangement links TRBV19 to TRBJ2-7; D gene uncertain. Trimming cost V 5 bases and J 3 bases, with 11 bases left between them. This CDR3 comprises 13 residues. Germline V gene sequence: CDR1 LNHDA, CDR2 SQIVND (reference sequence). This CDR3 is CASSGEAHYEQYF. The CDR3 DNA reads TGTGCCAGTAGTGGTGAGGCCCACTACGAGCAGTACTTC. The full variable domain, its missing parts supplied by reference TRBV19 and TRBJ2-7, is DGGITQSPKYLFRKEGQNVTLSCEQNLNHDAMYWYRQDPGQGLRLIYYSQIVNDFQKGDIAEGYSVSREKKESFPLTVTSAQKNPTAFYLCASSGEAHYEQYFGPGTRLTVT.